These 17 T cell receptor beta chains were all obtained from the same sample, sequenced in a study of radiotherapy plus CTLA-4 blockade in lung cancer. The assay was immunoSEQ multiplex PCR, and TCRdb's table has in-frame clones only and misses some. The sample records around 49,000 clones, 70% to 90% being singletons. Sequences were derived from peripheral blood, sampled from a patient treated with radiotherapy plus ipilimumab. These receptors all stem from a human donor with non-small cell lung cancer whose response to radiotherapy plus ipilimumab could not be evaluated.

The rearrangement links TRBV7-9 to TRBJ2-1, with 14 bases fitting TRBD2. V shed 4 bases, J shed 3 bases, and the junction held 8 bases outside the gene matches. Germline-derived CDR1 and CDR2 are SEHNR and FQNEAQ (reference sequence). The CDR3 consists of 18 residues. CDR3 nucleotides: TGTGCCAGCAGCTGGAAACGACTAGCGGGAGGGAACTACAATGAGCAGTTCTTC. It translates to CASSWKRLAGGNYNEQFF.

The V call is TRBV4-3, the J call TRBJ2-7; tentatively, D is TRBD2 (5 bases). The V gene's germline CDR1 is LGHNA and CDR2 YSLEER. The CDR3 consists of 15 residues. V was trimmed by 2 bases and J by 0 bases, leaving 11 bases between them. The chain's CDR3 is CASSQNTGNSYEQYF. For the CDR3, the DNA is TGCGCCAGCAGCCAAAATACCGGGAACTCCTACGAGCAGTACTTC.

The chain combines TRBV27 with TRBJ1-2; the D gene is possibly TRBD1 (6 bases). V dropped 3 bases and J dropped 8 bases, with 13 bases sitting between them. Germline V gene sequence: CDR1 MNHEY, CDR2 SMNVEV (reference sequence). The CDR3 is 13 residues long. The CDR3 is CASSLNLGGGYTF. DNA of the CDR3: TGTGCCAGCAGTTTGAACCTAGGGGGAGGCTACACCTTC.

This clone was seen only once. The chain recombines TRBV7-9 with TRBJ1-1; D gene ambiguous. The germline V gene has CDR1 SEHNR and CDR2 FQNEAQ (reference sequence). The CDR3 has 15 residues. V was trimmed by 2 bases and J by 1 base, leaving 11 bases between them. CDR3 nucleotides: TGTGCCAGCAGCTTAATTTTGCGGCCGAACACTGAAGCTTTCTTT. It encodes CASSLILRPNTEAFF.

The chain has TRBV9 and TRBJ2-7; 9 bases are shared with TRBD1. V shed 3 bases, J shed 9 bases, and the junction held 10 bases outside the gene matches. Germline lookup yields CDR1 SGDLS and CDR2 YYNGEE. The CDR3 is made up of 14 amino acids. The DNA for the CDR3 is TGTGCCAGCAGCGCACGGGACAGGGAGTCACGGCAGTACTTC. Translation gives CASSARDRESRQYF. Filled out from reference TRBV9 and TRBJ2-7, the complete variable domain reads DSGVTQTPKHLITATGQRVTLRCSPRSGDLSVYWYQQSLDQGLQFLIQYYNGEERAKGNILERFSAQQFPDLHSELNLSSLELGDSALYFCASSARDRESRQYFGPGTRLTVT.

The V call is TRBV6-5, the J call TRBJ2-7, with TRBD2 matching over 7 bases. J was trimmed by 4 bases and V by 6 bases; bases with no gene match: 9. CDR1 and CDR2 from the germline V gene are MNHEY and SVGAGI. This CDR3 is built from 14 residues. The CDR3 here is CASRPAGVRYEQYF. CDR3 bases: TGTGCCAGCAGACCGGCGGGAGTAAGATACGAGCAGTACTTC.

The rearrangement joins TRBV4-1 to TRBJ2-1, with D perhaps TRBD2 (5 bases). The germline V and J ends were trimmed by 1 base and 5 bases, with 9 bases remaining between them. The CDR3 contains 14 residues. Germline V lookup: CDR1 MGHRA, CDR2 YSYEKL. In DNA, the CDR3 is TGCGCCAGCAGCCAAGTTACGGGGAACAATGAGCAGTTCTTC. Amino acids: CASSQVTGNNEQFF.

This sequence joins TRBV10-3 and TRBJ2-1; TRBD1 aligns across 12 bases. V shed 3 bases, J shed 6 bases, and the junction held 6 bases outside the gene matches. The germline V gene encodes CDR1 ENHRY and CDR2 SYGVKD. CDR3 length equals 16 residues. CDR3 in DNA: TGTGCCATCAGTGAAGCGGGACAGGGGGCTAGCAATGAGCAGTTCTTC. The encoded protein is CAISEAGQGASNEQFF.

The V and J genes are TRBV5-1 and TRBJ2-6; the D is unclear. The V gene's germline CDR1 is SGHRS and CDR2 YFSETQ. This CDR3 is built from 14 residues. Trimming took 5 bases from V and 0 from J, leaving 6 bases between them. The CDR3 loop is CASSPPSGANVLTF. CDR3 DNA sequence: TGCGCCAGCAGTCCTCCCTCTGGGGCCAACGTCCTGACTTTC.

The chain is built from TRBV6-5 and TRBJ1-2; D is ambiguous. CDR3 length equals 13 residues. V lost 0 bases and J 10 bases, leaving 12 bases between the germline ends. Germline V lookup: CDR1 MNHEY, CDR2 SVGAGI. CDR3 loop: CASSYSRDSPYTF. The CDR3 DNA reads TGTGCCAGCAGTTACTCGAGGGATTCCCCCTACACCTTC.

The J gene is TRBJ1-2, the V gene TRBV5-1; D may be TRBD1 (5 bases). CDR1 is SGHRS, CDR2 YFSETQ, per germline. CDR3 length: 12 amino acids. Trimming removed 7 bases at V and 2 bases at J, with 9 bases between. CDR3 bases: TGCGCCAGCGGAACAGGAAACTATGGCTACACCTTC. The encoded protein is CASGTGNYGYTF.

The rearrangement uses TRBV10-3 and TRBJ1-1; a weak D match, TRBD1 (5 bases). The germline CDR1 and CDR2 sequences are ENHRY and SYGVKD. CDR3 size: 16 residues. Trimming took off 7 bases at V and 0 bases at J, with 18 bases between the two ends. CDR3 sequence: CAIMSGSGGMNTEAFF. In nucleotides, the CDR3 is TGTGCCATCATGAGTGGGTCCGGGGGAATGAACACTGAAGCTTTCTTT.

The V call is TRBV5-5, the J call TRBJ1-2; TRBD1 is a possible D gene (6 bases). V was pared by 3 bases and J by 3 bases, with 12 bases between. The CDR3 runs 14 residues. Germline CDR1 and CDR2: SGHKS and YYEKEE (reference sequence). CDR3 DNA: TGTGCCAGCAGCTCCGTGACAGGATACTATGGCTACACCTTC. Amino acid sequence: CASSSVTGYYGYTF.

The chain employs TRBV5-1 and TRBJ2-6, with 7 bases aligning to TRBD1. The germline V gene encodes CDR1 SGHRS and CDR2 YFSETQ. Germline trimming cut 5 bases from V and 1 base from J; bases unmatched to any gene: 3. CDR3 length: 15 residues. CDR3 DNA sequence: TGCGCCAGCAGTTCGACAGGGTCTGGGGCCAACGTCCTGACTTTC. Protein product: CASSSTGSGANVLTF.

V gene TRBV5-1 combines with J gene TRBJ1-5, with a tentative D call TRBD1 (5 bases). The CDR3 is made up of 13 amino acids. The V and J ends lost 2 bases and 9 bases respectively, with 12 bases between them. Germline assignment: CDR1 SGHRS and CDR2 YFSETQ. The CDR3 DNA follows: TGCGCCAGCAGCTTCTCGGGGACTCTGCCCCAGCATTTT. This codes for CASSFSGTLPQHF.

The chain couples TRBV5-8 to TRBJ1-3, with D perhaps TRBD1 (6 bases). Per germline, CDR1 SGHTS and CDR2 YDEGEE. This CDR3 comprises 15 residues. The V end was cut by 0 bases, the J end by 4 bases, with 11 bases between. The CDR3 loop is CASSLEGGHGNTIYF. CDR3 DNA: TGTGCCAGCAGCTTGGAGGGGGGGCACGGAAACACCATATATTTT. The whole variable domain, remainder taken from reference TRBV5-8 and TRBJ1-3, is EAGVTQSPTHLIKTRGQQATLRCSPISGHTSVYWYQQALGLGLQFLLWYDEGEERNRGNFPPRFSGRQFPNYSSELNVNALELEDSALYLCASSLEGGHGNTIYFGEGSWLTVV.

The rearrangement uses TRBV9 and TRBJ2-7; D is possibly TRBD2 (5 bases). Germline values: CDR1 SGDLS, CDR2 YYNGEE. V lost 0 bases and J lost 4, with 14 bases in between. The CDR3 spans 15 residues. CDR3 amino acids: CASSVGPARGYEQYF. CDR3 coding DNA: TGTGCCAGCAGCGTAGGCCCGGCGAGAGGGTACGAGCAGTACTTC. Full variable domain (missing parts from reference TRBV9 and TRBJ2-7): DSGVTQTPKHLITATGQRVTLRCSPRSGDLSVYWYQQSLDQGLQFLIQYYNGEERAKGNILERFSAQQFPDLHSELNLSSLELGDSALYFCASSVGPARGYEQYFGPGTRLTVT.